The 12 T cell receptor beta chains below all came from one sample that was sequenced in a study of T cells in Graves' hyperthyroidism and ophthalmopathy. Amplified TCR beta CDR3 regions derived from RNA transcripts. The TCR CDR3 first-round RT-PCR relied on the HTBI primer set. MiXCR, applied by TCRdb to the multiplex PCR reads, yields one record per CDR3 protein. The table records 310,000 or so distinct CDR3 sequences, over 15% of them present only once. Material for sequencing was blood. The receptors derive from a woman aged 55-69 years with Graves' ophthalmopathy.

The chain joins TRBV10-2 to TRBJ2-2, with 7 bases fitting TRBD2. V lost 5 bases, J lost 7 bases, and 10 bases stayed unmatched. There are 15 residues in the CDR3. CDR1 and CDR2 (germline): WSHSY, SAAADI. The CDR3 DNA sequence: TGCGCCAGCAGTCCCTCGCGGGAGTTCGGCGGGGAGCTGTTTTTT. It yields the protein CASSPSREFGGELFF.

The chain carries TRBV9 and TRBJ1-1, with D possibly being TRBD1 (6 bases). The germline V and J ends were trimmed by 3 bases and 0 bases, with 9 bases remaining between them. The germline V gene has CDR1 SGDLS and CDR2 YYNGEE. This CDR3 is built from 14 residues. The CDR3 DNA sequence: TGTGCCAGCAGCGCAGGGGTCGTGAACACTGAAGCTTTCTTT. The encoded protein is CASSAGVVNTEAFF.

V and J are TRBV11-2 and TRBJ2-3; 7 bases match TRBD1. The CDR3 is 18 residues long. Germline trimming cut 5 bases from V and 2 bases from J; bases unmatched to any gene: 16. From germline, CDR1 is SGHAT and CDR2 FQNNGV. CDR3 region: CASSQESGTAGYTDTQYF. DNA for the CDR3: TGTGCCAGCAGCCAAGAGTCTGGGACAGCAGGCTACACAGATACGCAGTATTTT.

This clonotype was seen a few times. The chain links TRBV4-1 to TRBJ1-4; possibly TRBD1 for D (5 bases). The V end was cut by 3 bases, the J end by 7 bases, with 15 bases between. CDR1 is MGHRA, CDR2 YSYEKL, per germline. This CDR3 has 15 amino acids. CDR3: CASSHQTGEFEKLFF. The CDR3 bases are TGCGCCAGCAGCCACCAAACGGGGGAGTTTGAAAAACTGTTTTTT.

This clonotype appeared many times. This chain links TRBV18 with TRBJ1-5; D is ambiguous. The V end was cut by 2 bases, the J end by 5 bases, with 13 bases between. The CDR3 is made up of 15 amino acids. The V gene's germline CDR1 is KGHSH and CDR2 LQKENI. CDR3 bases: TGTGCCAGCTCACCAAAGCAACCGGGTTATCAGCCCCAGCATTTT. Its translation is CASSPKQPGYQPQHF.

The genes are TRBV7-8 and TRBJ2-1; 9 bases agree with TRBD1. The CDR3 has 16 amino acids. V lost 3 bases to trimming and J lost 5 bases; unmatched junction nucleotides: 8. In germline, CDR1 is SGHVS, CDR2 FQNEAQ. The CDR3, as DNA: TGTGCCAGCAGCTTTGTCCGGGACAGGGCCAACAATGAGCAGTTCTTC. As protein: CASSFVRDRANNEQFF.

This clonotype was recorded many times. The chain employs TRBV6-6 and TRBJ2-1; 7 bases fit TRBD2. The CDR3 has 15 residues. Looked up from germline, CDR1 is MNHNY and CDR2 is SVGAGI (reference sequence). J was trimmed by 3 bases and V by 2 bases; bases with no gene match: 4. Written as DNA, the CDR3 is TGTGCCAGCAGTTACGGGAGGGACGGCTACAATGAGCAGTTCTTC. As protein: CASSYGRDGYNEQFF.

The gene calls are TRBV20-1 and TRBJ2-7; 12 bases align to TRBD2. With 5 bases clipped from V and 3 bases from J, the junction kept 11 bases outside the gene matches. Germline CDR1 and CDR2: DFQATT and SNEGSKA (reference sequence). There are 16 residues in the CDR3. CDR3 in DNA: TGCAGTGCTTTGGGGAGGCCTAGCGGGAGGGGCTACGAGCAGTACTTC. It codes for CSALGRPSGRGYEQYF.

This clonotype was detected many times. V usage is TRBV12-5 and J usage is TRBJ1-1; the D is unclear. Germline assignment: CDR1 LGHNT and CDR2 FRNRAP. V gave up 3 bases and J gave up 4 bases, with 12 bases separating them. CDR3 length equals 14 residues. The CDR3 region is CASGFGERSTEAFF. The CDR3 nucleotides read TGTGCTAGTGGTTTTGGTGAGAGGAGCACTGAAGCTTTCTTT.

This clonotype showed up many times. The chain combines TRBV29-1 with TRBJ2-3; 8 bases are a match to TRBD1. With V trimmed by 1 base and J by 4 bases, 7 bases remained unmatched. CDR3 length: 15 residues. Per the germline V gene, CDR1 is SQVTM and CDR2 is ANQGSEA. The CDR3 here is CSVEGARGPSDTQYF. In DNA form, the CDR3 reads TGCAGCGTTGAAGGGGCCAGGGGGCCGTCAGATACGCAGTATTTT.

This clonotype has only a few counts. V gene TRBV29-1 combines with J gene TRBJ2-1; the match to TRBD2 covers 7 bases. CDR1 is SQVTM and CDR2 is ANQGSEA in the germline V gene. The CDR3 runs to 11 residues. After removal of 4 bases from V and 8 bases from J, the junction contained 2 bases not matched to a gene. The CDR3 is CSVGGGDEQFF. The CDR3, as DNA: TGCAGCGTTGGGGGGGGTGATGAGCAGTTCTTC.

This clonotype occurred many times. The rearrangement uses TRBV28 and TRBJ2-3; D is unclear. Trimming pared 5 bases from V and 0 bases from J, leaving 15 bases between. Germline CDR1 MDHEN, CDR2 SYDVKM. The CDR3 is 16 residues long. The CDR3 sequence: CASSESGGSSTDTQYF. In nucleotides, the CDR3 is TGTGCCAGCAGTGAAAGTGGCGGATCTAGCACAGATACGCAGTATTTT.